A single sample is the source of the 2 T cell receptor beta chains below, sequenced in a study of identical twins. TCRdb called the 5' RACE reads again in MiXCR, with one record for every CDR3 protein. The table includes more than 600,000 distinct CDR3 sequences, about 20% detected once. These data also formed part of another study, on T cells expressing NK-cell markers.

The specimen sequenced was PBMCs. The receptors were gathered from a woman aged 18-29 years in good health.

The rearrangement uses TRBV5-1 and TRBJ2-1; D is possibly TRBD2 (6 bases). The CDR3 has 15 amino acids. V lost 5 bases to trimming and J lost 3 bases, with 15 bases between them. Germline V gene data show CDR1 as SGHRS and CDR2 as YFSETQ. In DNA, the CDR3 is TGCGCCAGCAGTTCGGCGGGATCTGACTACAATGAGCAGTTCTTC. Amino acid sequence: CASSSAGSDYNEQFF.

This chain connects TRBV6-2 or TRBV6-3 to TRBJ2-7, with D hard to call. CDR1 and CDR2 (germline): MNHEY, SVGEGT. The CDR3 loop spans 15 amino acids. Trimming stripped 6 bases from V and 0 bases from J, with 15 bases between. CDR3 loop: CASSFSSGVSYEQYF. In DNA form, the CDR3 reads TGTGCCAGCAGCTTCTCTTCGGGCGTCTCCTACGAGCAGTACTTC.